One and the same sample provided the 16 T cell receptor beta chains below, sequenced in a study of shared clonotypes between healthy human individuals. Sequencing used immunoSEQ multiplex PCR; TCRdb keeps in-frame clones, though not all of them. The sample consists of about 1.1 million clones, approximately 77% of them appearing once. Sequencing used memory CD4+ T cells from PBMCs. The subset is: CD45RA-negative fraction. Receptor source: a man between 18 and 35 years old in good health. Some clones in this sample may be carry-over from other donors' samples.

The chain has TRBV30 and TRBJ2-7; 12 nucleotides match TRBD2. The J segment lost 6 bases and the V segment lost 2 bases, leaving 2 bases of the junction unmatched. Germline V gives CDR1 GTSNPN, CDR2 SVGIG (reference sequence). The CDR3 extends over 13 amino acids. The CDR3 DNA reads TGTGCCTGGAGTATACTAGCGGGAGGCGAGCAGTACTTC. Its translation is CAWSILAGGEQYF.

The CDR3 DNA sequence: TGTGCCAGCAGTTTAAGGCCCGCTCAGGGCTACACCTTC. Protein product: CASSLRPAQGYTF. The V call is TRBV28, the J call TRBJ1-2; D is unclear. With 2 bases removed from V and 8 bases from J, the gap between germline ends came to 12 bases. Per germline, CDR1 MDHEN and CDR2 SYDVKM. This CDR3 comprises 13 residues.

The gene calls are TRBV19 and TRBJ2-5; perhaps TRBD2 as D (5 bases). CDR3 size: 14 residues. V was cut by 6 bases and J by 3 bases, with 14 bases left in between. Germline V gene lookup returns CDR1 LNHDA and CDR2 SQIVND (reference sequence). The CDR3 nucleotides are TGTGCCAGTAGGCCAGGAGGTAGGGAAGAGACCCAGTACTTC. As protein: CASRPGGREETQYF. Variable domain in full (rest from reference TRBV19 and TRBJ2-5): DGGITQSPKYLFRKEGQNVTLSCEQNLNHDAMYWYRQDPGQGLRLIYYSQIVNDFQKGDIAEGYSVSREKKESFPLTVTSAQKNPTAFYLCASRPGGREETQYFGPGTRLLVL.

The chain recombines TRBV18 with TRBJ2-3; D is uncertain. V was pared by 6 bases and J by 3 bases, with 10 bases between. In germline, CDR1 is KGHSH, CDR2 LQKENI. The CDR3 spans 13 residues. CDR3 region: CASSFVITDTQYF. For the CDR3, the DNA is TGTGCCAGCTCCTTTGTAATAACAGATACGCAGTATTTT.

This clone was seen a handful of times. The CDR3 region is CASRDRAATYEQYF. DNA for the CDR3: TGTGCCAGCAGGGACAGGGCGGCAACCTACGAGCAGTACTTC. V usage is TRBV2 and J usage is TRBJ2-7; 8 bases align to TRBD1. The CDR3 runs to 14 residues. From germline, CDR1 is SNHLY and CDR2 FYNNEI. The trim removed 6 bases at V and 2 bases at J, leaving 6 bases unmatched.

The V and J genes are TRBV5-1 and TRBJ2-2; D perhaps matches TRBD1 (6 bases). Germline CDR1 is SGHRS and CDR2 is YFSETQ. Trimming took 4 bases from V and 4 from J, leaving 11 bases between them. The CDR3 runs 14 residues. The CDR3 DNA sequence: TGCGCCAGCAGCGACCCCAGGGGCACCGGGGAGCTGTTTTTT. Encoded protein: CASSDPRGTGELFF.

This clone showed up just once. J is TRBJ1-1 and V is TRBV6-1, with 8 bases matching TRBD1. V lost 6 bases, J lost 1 base, and 7 bases stayed unmatched. Germline V gives CDR1 MNHNS, CDR2 SASEGT. This CDR3 is 15 amino acids long. CDR3 sequence reads: CASSPPDRGNTEAFF. Written as DNA, the CDR3 is TGTGCCAGCAGCCCTCCAGACAGGGGGAACACTGAAGCTTTCTTT.

V usage is TRBV27 and J usage is TRBJ2-1; 7 bases map to TRBD2. CDR1 is MNHEY, CDR2 SMNVEV, per germline (reference sequence). The CDR3 runs to 17 residues. V was pared by 3 bases and J by 1 base, with 9 bases of the junction left unmatched. This CDR3 reads CASSFRSRRESYNEQFF. The CDR3 region has the DNA TGTGCCAGCAGTTTTCGATCTCGGCGGGAGTCCTACAATGAGCAGTTCTTC.

This clone appeared once. This chain links TRBV2 with TRBJ1-5; 8 bases line up with TRBD1. The junction had 6 bases not matched to a gene; V was cut back by 6 bases and J by 2 bases. This CDR3 has 15 amino acids. The germline V gene has CDR1 SNHLY and CDR2 FYNNEI. The CDR3 bases are TGTGCCAGCAGGAGACAGGGGCTTGGCAATCAGCCCCAGCATTTT. Amino acid sequence: CASRRQGLGNQPQHF.

As concerns this clone: A single base separates this from a much larger clone, so it may be a read error. Other DNA sequences in this sample translate to the same CDR3. The chain combines TRBV9 with TRBJ1-5, with 7 bases lining up with TRBD1. This CDR3 is built from 16 residues. V was pared by 8 bases and J by 6 bases, with 17 bases of the junction left unmatched. Germline CDR1 and CDR2: SGDLS and YYNGEE. For the CDR3, the DNA is TGTGCCAGTAGCCCCGAGGGTGGAGGGGGCGGTCAGCCCCAGCATTTT. Protein product: CASSPEGGGGGQPQHF.

This chain connects TRBV9 to TRBJ1-6; no clear D gene. The V end lost 3 bases, the J end lost 0 bases, and 7 bases lay between the germline ends. Germline assignment: CDR1 SGDLS and CDR2 YYNGEE. CDR3 size: 15 residues. Here the CDR3 reads CASSGVSSYNSPLHF. The CDR3 coding sequence is TGTGCCAGCAGCGGCGTGAGCTCCTATAATTCACCCCTCCACTTT.

V gene TRBV5-1 combines with J gene TRBJ1-2; D not certain. Germline-derived CDR1 and CDR2 are SGHRS and YFSETQ. This CDR3 contains 17 residues. V shed 1 base and J shed 2 bases, with 18 bases lying between them. The CDR3 DNA reads TGCGCCAGCAGCTTGAATTCAAACACCGGACGGAACTATGGCTACACCTTC. Encoded protein: CASSLNSNTGRNYGYTF.

The rearrangement uses TRBV6-1 and TRBJ2-1; 10 bases align to TRBD1. Losses at the gene ends were 4 bases for V and 6 bases for J; bases not matched to a gene: 9. Germline CDR1 MNHNS, CDR2 SASEGT. The CDR3 sequence is 16 residues long. The CDR3 spells CASSAPGTGVGNEQFF. The CDR3, as DNA: TGTGCCAGCAGTGCCCCCGGGACAGGGGTGGGCAATGAGCAGTTCTTC.

J is TRBJ1-5 and V is TRBV9; 8 nucleotides agree with TRBD1. Trimming removed 9 bases from V and 2 bases from J; junction bases left unmatched: 7. The CDR3 has 14 amino acids. Per germline, CDR1 SGDLS and CDR2 YYNGEE. The CDR3 region has the DNA TGTGCCACCCCTGGACAGGGAGGCAATCAGCCCCAGCATTTT. Translated, it gives CATPGQGGNQPQHF.

The rearrangement links TRBV19 to TRBJ2-7; the D call may be TRBD1 or TRBD2 (5 bases each). The CDR3 runs 13 residues. Germline assignment: CDR1 LNHDA and CDR2 SQIVND (reference sequence). V lost 3 bases, J lost 3 bases, and 9 bases lay in between. CDR3 amino acids: CASSMGPFYEQYF. CDR3 DNA: TGTGCCAGTAGTATGGGACCCTTCTACGAGCAGTACTTC.

V gene TRBV11-2 combines with J gene TRBJ2-7; D unclear. The CDR3 is 12 amino acids. The V end lost 7 bases, the J end lost 1 base, and 8 bases lay between the germline ends. Germline V gene sequence: CDR1 SGHAT, CDR2 FQNNGV. The CDR3 spells CASNGESYEQYF. CDR3 bases: TGTGCCAGCAATGGGGAATCCTACGAGCAGTACTTC.